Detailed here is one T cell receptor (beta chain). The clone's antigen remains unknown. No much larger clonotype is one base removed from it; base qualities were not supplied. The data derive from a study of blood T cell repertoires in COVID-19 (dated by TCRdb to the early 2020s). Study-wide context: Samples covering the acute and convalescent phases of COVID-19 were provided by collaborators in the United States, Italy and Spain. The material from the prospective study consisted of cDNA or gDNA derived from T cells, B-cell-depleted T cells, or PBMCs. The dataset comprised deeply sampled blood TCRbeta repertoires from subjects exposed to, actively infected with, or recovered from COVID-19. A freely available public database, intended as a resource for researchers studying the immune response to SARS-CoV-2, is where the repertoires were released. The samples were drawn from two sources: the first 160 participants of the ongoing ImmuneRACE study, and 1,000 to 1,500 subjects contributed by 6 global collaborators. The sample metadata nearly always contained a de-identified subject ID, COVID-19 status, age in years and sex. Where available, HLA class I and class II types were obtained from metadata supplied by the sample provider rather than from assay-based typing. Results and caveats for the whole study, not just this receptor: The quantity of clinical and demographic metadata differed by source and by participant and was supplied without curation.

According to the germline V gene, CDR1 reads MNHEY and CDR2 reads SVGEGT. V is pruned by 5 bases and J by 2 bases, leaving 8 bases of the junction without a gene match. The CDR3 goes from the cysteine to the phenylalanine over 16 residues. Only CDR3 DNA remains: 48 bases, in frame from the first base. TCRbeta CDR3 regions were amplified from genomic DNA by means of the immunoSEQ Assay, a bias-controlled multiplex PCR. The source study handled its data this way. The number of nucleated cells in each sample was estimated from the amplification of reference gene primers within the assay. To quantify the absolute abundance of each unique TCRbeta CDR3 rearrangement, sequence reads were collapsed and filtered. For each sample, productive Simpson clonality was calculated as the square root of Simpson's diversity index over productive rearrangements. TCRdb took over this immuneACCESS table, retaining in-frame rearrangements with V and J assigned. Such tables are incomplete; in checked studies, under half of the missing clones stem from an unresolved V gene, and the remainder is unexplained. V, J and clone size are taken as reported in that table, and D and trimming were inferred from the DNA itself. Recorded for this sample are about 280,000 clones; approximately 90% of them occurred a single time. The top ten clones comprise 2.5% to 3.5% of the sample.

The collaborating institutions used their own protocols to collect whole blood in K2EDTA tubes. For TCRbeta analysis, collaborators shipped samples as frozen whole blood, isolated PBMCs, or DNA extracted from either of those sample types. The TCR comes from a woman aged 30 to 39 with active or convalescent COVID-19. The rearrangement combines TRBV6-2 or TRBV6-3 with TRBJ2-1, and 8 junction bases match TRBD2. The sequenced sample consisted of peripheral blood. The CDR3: CASSGRGGRPYNEQFF. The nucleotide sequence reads TGTGCCAGCAGTGGCCGCGGGGGGAGGCCCTACAATGAGCAGTTCTTC.